One TCR beta chain is described in this entry. Samples spanned pretreatment and treatment, with 1 to 8 time points per patient. These data are taken from a study of PD-L1 blockade in urothelial cancer. Turning to the study itself: Patients previously received 0 to 3 chemotherapy regimens.

Germline values: CDR1 MNHNS, CDR2 SASEGT. The trim removed 1 base at V and 2 bases at J, leaving 5 bases unmatched. This CDR3 has 17 residues. The method was immunoSEQ multiplex PCR; TCRdb's version includes in-frame clones alone and lacks a portion of them. This table has about 80,000 clones, roughly 90% appearing once. J is TRBJ1-4 and V is TRBV6-1; 9 bases match TRBD1. The source was PBMCs, collected around atezolizumab (anti-PD-L1) treatment. The source of this sequence is a woman in her sixties or seventies with urothelial cancer. CDR3 loop: CASSEGWTGATNEKLFF. CDR3 DNA sequence: TGTGCCAGCAGTGAAGGTTGGACAGGGGCGACTAATGAAAAACTGTTTTTT.